This T cell receptor (beta chain) was sequenced in a study of T-cell reconstitution after alpha-beta-depleted transplantation in children. This clonotype showed up many times. The TCRbeta library incorporated unique molecular identifiers. A single record per CDR3 protein comes from TCRdb applying MiXCR to the PCR reads. The sample has 200,000 to 250,000 distinct CDR3 sequences; about 9.6% are singletons. J lost 7 bases, V lost 3 bases, and 4 bases had no gene match. The CDR3 length is 13 residues. The germline CDR1 and CDR2 sequences are SNHLY and FYNNEI. The sequencing used PBMCs from the stem cell graft donor, collected from the stem cell graft. This TCR was recovered from a human donor who donated a stem cell graft to a child with SCID. The chain combines TRBV2 with TRBJ2-3, with 7 positions matching TRBD2. The DNA of the CDR3 is TGTGCCAGCAGTGAGTCTAGCGGAAATACGCAGTATTTT. Protein product: CASSESSGNTQYF.